The 26 T cell receptor beta chains below all came from one sample that was sequenced in a study of cytomegalovirus exposure and HLA in healthy donors. Vbeta (60) and Jbeta (13) primers were used in the PCR. Profiled with immunoSEQ multiplex PCR; TCRdb holds only in-frame clones, not every one. The table lists approximately 200,000 clones, about four fifths of them singletons. The source material was PBMCs. These receptor sequences come from a woman in her twenties or thirties in good health and CMV-seropositive.

The chain couples TRBV7-2 to TRBJ2-7; the match to TRBD2 covers 9 bases. This CDR3 is 15 amino acids long. Germline trimming cut 5 bases from V and 2 bases from J; bases unmatched to any gene: 7. From germline, CDR1 is SGHTA and CDR2 FQGNSA. CDR3 sequence reads: CASSASGGTTYEQYF. The CDR3 coding sequence is TGTGCCAGCAGCGCCAGCGGGGGGACTACCTACGAGCAGTACTTC.

This clone was seen only a few times. This chain uses TRBV5-1 with TRBJ1-1; TRBD1 aligns across 7 bases. Unmatched junction bases numbered 6, after V lost 5 bases and J lost 2 bases. The germline gives CDR1 SGHRS, CDR2 YFSETQ. This CDR3 contains 14 residues. Here the CDR3 reads CASRSGQFNTEAFF. The CDR3 DNA reads TGCGCCAGCAGGTCGGGACAGTTCAACACTGAAGCTTTCTTT.

The rearrangement joins TRBV25-1 to TRBJ2-1; the D gene is possibly TRBD2 (6 bases). V lost 0 bases and J lost 2, with 8 bases in between. CDR3 length equals 15 residues. In germline, CDR1 is MGHDK, CDR2 SYGVNS. CDR3 region: CASSEYRGAYNEQFF. The CDR3 nucleotides are TGTGCCAGCAGTGAATATCGCGGGGCCTACAATGAGCAGTTCTTC.

The rearrangement joins TRBV25-1 to TRBJ2-3; TRBD2 matches 7 bases. CDR3 length equals 13 residues. V was clipped by 6 bases and J by 2 bases; unmatched bases: 2. The V gene's germline CDR1 is MGHDK and CDR2 SYGVNS. The CDR3 DNA is TGTGCCAGCAGACGGGACTACACAGATACGCAGTATTTT. Amino acids: CASRRDYTDTQYF. Full variable domain (rest looked up from reference TRBV25-1 and TRBJ2-3): EADIYQTPRYLVIGTGKKITLECSQTMGHDKMYWYQQDPGMELHLIHYSYGVNSTEKGDLSSESTVSRIRTEHFPLTLESARPSHTSQYLCASRRDYTDTQYFGPGTRLTVL.

This clone was picked up one time. This chain joins TRBV15 and TRBJ1-6; 8 bases are a match to TRBD1. The CDR3 runs to 16 residues. Germline V gene data show CDR1 as LNHNV and CDR2 as YYDKDF (reference sequence). The trim removed 1 base at V and 6 bases at J, leaving 5 bases unmatched. The chain's CDR3 is CATSRGQGAGNSPLHF. The CDR3 coding sequence is TGTGCCACCAGCAGAGGCCAGGGGGCCGGTAATTCACCCCTCCACTTT. Combining the CDR3 with reference TRBV15 and TRBJ1-6 gives the whole variable domain DAMVIQNPRYQVTQFGKPVTLSCSQTLNHNVMYWYQQKSSQAPKLLFHYYDKDFNNEADTPDNFQSRRPNTSFCFLDIRSPGLGDTAMYLCATSRGQGAGNSPLHFGNGTRLTVT.

This clone was found a few times. The chain uses TRBV6-1 and TRBJ1-1; D is possibly TRBD1 (6 bases). Trimming took off 5 bases at V and 4 bases at J, with 14 bases between the two ends. Looked up from germline, CDR1 is MNHNS and CDR2 is SASEGT. This CDR3 is 14 amino acids long. CDR3 nucleotide sequence: TGTGCCAGCAGTCCTCCAACAGGGCTCACTGAAGCTTTCTTT. Protein sequence: CASSPPTGLTEAFF.

This chain connects TRBV5-4 to TRBJ2-1; 7 bases line up with TRBD1. This CDR3 is 13 amino acids long. From germline, CDR1 is SGHNT and CDR2 YYREEE (reference sequence). Losses at the gene ends were 2 bases for V and 7 bases for J; bases not matched to a gene: 3. The CDR3 loop is CASSFTGANEQFF. Written as DNA, the CDR3 is TGTGCCAGCAGCTTCACAGGGGCGAATGAGCAGTTCTTC.

This clone was detected once. The chain is built from TRBV13 and TRBJ2-7; 9 bases align to TRBD2. V dropped 5 bases and J dropped 3; count of bases not matched to a gene: 5. The germline CDR1 and CDR2 sequences are PRHDT and FYEKMQ (reference sequence). The CDR3 consists of 14 residues. The CDR3 DNA is TGTGCCAGCAGCCAGACTAGCGGAAACTACGAGCAGTACTTC. It translates to CASSQTSGNYEQYF.

As concerns this clone: One junction end does not reproduce the germline sequence, and a read error may be involved. V gene TRBV7-9 combines with J gene TRBJ2-7; 7 nucleotides align to TRBD2. CDR3 length: 14 amino acids. The germline V gene has CDR1 SEHNR and CDR2 FQNEAQ (reference sequence). CDR3 protein: CASSVAGASYEQYF. The CDR3 nucleotides read TGTGCCAGCAGCGTAGCGGGCGCCTCCTACGAGCAGTACTTC.

V usage is TRBV28 and J usage is TRBJ2-7; TRBD1 aligns across 9 bases. The V segment lost 3 bases and the J segment 7 bases; nucleotides outside the gene matches: 10. Germline V lookup: CDR1 MDHEN, CDR2 SYDVKM. CDR3 length equals 15 residues. CDR3 DNA: TGTGCCAGCAGTTTGTGGGGAGACAGGGGGAATGAGCAGTACTTC. It codes for CASSLWGDRGNEQYF.

This clone occurred once. The chain is built from TRBV21-1 and TRBJ1-5; the table's D call of TRBD1 was not tested on the DNA. TRBV21-1 is given as a pseudogene. This CDR3 has 16 residues. The CDR3 loop reads CASSKLSQARNQPQHF. Here the CDR3 DNA reads TGTGCCAGCAGCAAACTGTCACAGGCCCGTAATCAGCCCCAGCATTTT.

This clone occurred once. The chain recombines TRBV5-1 with TRBJ1-2; possibly TRBD1 for D (5 bases). Germline values: CDR1 SGHRS, CDR2 YFSETQ. Trimming shortened V by 1 base and J by 7 bases, and 8 bases separated the two germline ends. There are 12 residues in the CDR3. CDR3 sequence (DNA): TGCGCCAGCAGCTTGAGGGGAAGTGGCTACACCTTC. Encoded protein: CASSLRGSGYTF.

V usage is TRBV6-1 and J usage is TRBJ1-2; tentative D call: TRBD1 (5 bases). Germline values: CDR1 MNHNS, CDR2 SASEGT. The germline V and J ends were trimmed by 7 bases and 5 bases, with 8 bases remaining between them. CDR3 length: 11 residues. CDR3 region: CASNGAYGYTF. CDR3 DNA sequence: TGTGCCAGCAATGGGGCTTATGGCTACACCTTC.

This chain joins TRBV19 and TRBJ2-7; maybe TRBD1 (6 bases). V was clipped by 5 bases and J by 1 base, with 12 bases between them. CDR1 and CDR2 (germline): LNHDA, SQIVND (reference sequence). The CDR3 extends over 14 amino acids. Written as DNA, the CDR3 is TGTGCCAGTAGTTCCATGGACAGTTCCTACGAGCAGTACTTC. Amino acids: CASSSMDSSYEQYF.

V gene TRBV9 combines with J gene TRBJ1-2, with a tentative D call TRBD1 (6 bases). V was trimmed by 0 bases and J by 6 bases, leaving 18 bases between them. From germline, CDR1 is SGDLS and CDR2 YYNGEE. The CDR3 loop spans 16 amino acids. This CDR3 is CASSVDTPAGGNGYTF. The CDR3 bases are TGTGCCAGCAGCGTAGATACCCCGGCGGGGGGCAATGGCTACACCTTC.

The chain recombines TRBV4-2 with TRBJ1-2; the match to TRBD1 covers 8 bases. The V gene end was trimmed by 0 bases and the J gene end by 6 bases; junction bases not matched to a gene: 9. The CDR3 totals 16 residues. Germline loops: CDR1 LGHNA, CDR2 YNFKEQ. In DNA, the CDR3 is TGTGCCAGCAGCCAAGATAGGTCCTCGGGACAGGATGGCTACACCTTC. Amino acid sequence: CASSQDRSSGQDGYTF.

The chain is built from TRBV7-6 and TRBJ2-5; D gene unclear. CDR1 is SGHVS and CDR2 is FNYEAQ in the germline V gene. This CDR3 region has 17 residues. The V gene lost 2 bases and the J gene lost 1 base, with 17 bases spanning the gap. DNA for the CDR3: TGTGCCAGCAGCTTATCCTCCCTCGGAGTAGTCCAAGAGACCCAGTACTTC. Translated, it gives CASSLSSLGVVQETQYF.

This sequence joins TRBV5-1 and TRBJ2-7; 7 bases are shared with TRBD2. The junction had 3 bases not matched to a gene; V was cut back by 1 base and J by 2 bases. This CDR3 is 14 amino acids long. Germline V gene data show CDR1 as SGHRS and CDR2 as YFSETQ. Here the CDR3 reads CASSLSSGTYEQYF. Written as DNA, the CDR3 is TGCGCCAGCAGCTTGTCTAGCGGCACCTACGAGCAGTACTTC.

This chain connects TRBV4-3 to TRBJ1-3; the D gene is possibly TRBD1 (6 bases). This CDR3 comprises 18 residues. The germline V and J ends were trimmed by 0 bases and 5 bases, with 20 bases remaining between them. Germline V gene lookup returns CDR1 LGHNA and CDR2 YSLEER. The CDR3 loop reads CASSQDVGGAGARNTIYF. CDR3 nucleotides: TGCGCCAGCAGCCAAGATGTGGGTGGGGCAGGGGCTAGAAACACCATATATTTT.

This clone was picked up one time. The rearrangement joins TRBV7-8 to TRBJ2-5, with D perhaps matching TRBD1 (5 bases). The CDR3 covers 16 residues. Looked up from germline, CDR1 is SGHVS and CDR2 is FQNEAQ. The V gene lost 3 bases and the J gene lost 2 bases, with 16 bases spanning the gap. The CDR3 is CASSFRGRRGQETQYF. The CDR3, as DNA: TGTGCCAGCAGCTTCAGAGGTCGTAGGGGACAAGAGACCCAGTACTTC.

This clone was counted between two and nine times. V gene TRBV7-9 combines with J gene TRBJ2-1; TRBD2 is a possible D gene (5 bases). V gave up 1 base and J gave up 4 bases, with 8 bases separating them. CDR1 SEHNR and CDR2 FQNEAQ come from the germline V gene (reference sequence). There are 14 residues in the CDR3. The CDR3 loop reads CASSLGSGYNEQFF. The DNA of the CDR3 is TGTGCCAGCAGCTTAGGATCGGGGTACAATGAGCAGTTCTTC.

The chain carries TRBV19 and TRBJ1-5, with D perhaps matching TRBD1 (6 bases). V lost 3 bases, J lost 4 bases, and 22 bases lay in between. Per the germline V gene, CDR1 is LNHDA and CDR2 is SQIVND (reference sequence). The CDR3 totals 18 residues. CDR3 DNA: TGTGCCAGTAGTATCACCACCCCAACGGACAGCTCAAATCAGCCCCAGCATTTT. Translating gives CASSITTPTDSSNQPQHF. The whole variable domain, remainder taken from reference TRBV19 and TRBJ1-5, is DGGITQSPKYLFRKEGQNVTLSCEQNLNHDAMYWYRQDPGQGLRLIYYSQIVNDFQKGDIAEGYSVSREKKESFPLTVTSAQKNPTAFYLCASSITTPTDSSNQPQHFGDGTRLSIL.

V usage is TRBV5-4 and J usage is TRBJ1-2, with a tentative D call TRBD1 (6 bases). Germline CDR1 SGHNT, CDR2 YYREEE (reference sequence). The CDR3 has 15 residues. Trimming stripped 1 base from V and 1 base from J, with 11 bases between. CDR3 in amino acids: CASSLWDTGNYGYTF. In DNA, the CDR3 is TGTGCCAGCAGCTTGTGGGACACCGGTAACTATGGCTACACCTTC.

This clone was counted a single time. The rearrangement joins TRBV27 to TRBJ2-5, with TRBD2 identical over 7 bases. This CDR3 has 12 residues. J was trimmed by 5 bases and V by 5 bases; bases with no gene match: 2. Germline CDR1 reads MNHEY; CDR2 reads SMNVEV (reference sequence). The CDR3 protein is CASSPGGETQYF. The CDR3 DNA reads TGTGCCAGCAGTCCGGGGGGTGAGACCCAGTACTTC.

CDR3: CASSFRHGWNTEAFF. In nucleotides, the CDR3 is TGTGCCAGCAGTTTCCGACACGGTTGGAACACTGAAGCTTTCTTT. This sequence joins TRBV28 and TRBJ1-1; unclear D gene. Trimming left V 3 bases short and J 1 base short, with 12 bases between. Germline loops: CDR1 MDHEN, CDR2 SYDVKM. The CDR3 has 15 residues.

The sample holds many counts of this clone. This sequence joins TRBV2 and TRBJ1-3; the match to TRBD1 covers 7 bases. The V gene end was trimmed by 6 bases and the J gene end by 0 bases; junction bases not matched to a gene: 8. Germline loops: CDR1 SNHLY, CDR2 FYNNEI. The CDR3 is 16 amino acids. CDR3 protein: CASRGDSPSSGNTIYF. The DNA for the CDR3 is TGTGCCAGCAGGGGGGACAGTCCGAGCTCTGGAAACACCATATATTTT.